The next 24 T cell receptor beta chains were all read from a single sample in a study of cytomegalovirus exposure and HLA in healthy donors. PCR primers comprised 60 Vbeta and 13 Jbeta primers. Assay: immunoSEQ multiplex PCR; the TCRdb copy retains only in-frame clones and omits some. The sample holds about 150,000 clones, over 70% seen once. The sample taken for sequencing was PBMCs. The receptors were gathered from a woman aged 40 to 55 in good health and CMV-seronegative.

The rearrangement joins TRBV29-1 to TRBJ2-3, with a tentative D call TRBD1 (6 bases). The CDR3 runs to 14 residues. Germline V lookup: CDR1 SQVTM, CDR2 ANQGSEA. Trimming took off 4 bases at V and 4 bases at J, with 15 bases between the two ends. CDR3: CSVAPLWGPDTQYF. The CDR3 DNA follows: TGCAGCGTTGCCCCCTTGTGGGGGCCAGATACGCAGTATTTT.

This chain links TRBV4-3 with TRBJ1-5, with a possible D match to TRBD1 (5 bases). The germline V gene has CDR1 LGHNA and CDR2 YSLEER. CDR3 length equals 16 residues. Trimming removed 0 bases at V and 4 bases at J, with 13 bases between. CDR3 in DNA: TGCGCCAGCAGCCAAGATACAGGTAACAGGAATCAGCCCCAGCATTTT. It is translated as CASSQDTGNRNQPQHF.

This clone showed up just once. The chain links TRBV4-1 to TRBJ1-3; 10 bases align to TRBD1. Germline V gene lookup returns CDR1 MGHRA and CDR2 YSYEKL. The V gene end was trimmed by 1 base and the J gene end by 2 bases; junction bases not matched to a gene: 2. The CDR3 extends over 16 amino acids. CDR3 in amino acids: CASSQVGTGAGNTIYF. The CDR3 bases are TGCGCCAGCAGCCAAGTCGGGACAGGGGCTGGAAACACCATATATTTT.

The chain is built from TRBV5-6 and TRBJ2-7; the D gene is possibly TRBD2 (5 bases). V shed 0 bases and J shed 0 bases, with 16 bases lying between them. Germline-derived CDR1 and CDR2 are SGHDT and YYEEEE. The CDR3 extends over 17 amino acids. CDR3 coding DNA: TGTGCCAGCAGCTTGGTAGGCCAGGAGGCCTACTCCTACGAGCAGTACTTC. This gives the protein CASSLVGQEAYSYEQYF.

This clone was observed a few times. The chain couples TRBV5-1 to TRBJ2-5; TRBD1 agrees at 8 bases. The CDR3 sequence is 14 residues long. The V gene end was trimmed by 5 bases and the J gene end by 4 bases; junction bases not matched to a gene: 7. The germline gives CDR1 SGHRS, CDR2 YFSETQ. For the CDR3, the DNA is TGCGCCAGCAGAGAGGGACAGGTCAGAGAGACCCAGTACTTC. This codes for CASREGQVRETQYF.

The chain carries TRBV7-6 and TRBJ2-7, with 8 bases aligning to TRBD1. CDR3 length: 16 residues. V trimming: 2 bases; J trimming: 3 bases; junction bases outside the gene matches: 9. CDR1 is SGHVS and CDR2 is FNYEAQ in the germline V gene. The CDR3, as DNA: TGTGCCAGCAGCTTACTTACCGGGACAGGTCTCTACGAGCAGTACTTC. Amino acids: CASSLLTGTGLYEQYF.

This clone was picked up one time. The V gene is TRBV10-3, the J gene TRBJ2-7, with D possibly being TRBD2 (7 bases). The CDR3 is 13 amino acids. Germline V lookup: CDR1 ENHRY, CDR2 SYGVKD. V shed 10 bases and J shed 4 bases, with 17 bases lying between them. In DNA form, the CDR3 reads TGTGCCACCGGAGGGGGGAGGGGATACGAGCAGTACTTC. It yields the protein CATGGGRGYEQYF.

The table lists this clone with a few counts. The rearrangement uses TRBV4-1 and TRBJ2-7; no definite D call. This CDR3 is 14 amino acids long. The ends were cut back, 1 base at V and 2 bases at J, with 9 bases in the middle. The germline V gene encodes CDR1 MGHRA and CDR2 YSYEKL. CDR3: CASSQVQLTYEQYF. CDR3 DNA: TGCGCCAGCAGCCAAGTACAGCTTACCTACGAGCAGTACTTC.

Notes on this clone: The junction and the germline gene differ at one end; a read error may be behind it. The gene calls are TRBV7-9 and TRBJ1-6, with D uncertain. Germline V CDR1 and CDR2: SEHNR, FQNEAQ (reference sequence). This CDR3 region has 14 residues. The CDR3 DNA sequence: TGTTCCAGCAGCTTCGGGTTTTCAAATTCACCCCTCCACTTT. Translation gives CSSSFGFSNSPLHF.

This chain links TRBV19 with TRBJ2-5, with 8 bases lining up with TRBD1. The J call is doubtful: the DNA matches TRBJ2-7 better. Germline V gene lookup returns CDR1 LNHDA and CDR2 SQIVND (reference sequence). This CDR3 comprises 13 residues. The CDR3 loop is CASSIQGAHEQYF. For the CDR3, the DNA is TGTGCCAGTAGTATCCAGGGGGCCCACGAGCAGTACTTC.

V and J are TRBV28 and TRBJ2-2, with D perhaps matching TRBD1 (7 bases). Trimming cost V 1 base and J 7 bases, with 22 bases left between them. Germline V CDR1 and CDR2: MDHEN, SYDVKM. The CDR3 loop spans 18 amino acids. This CDR3 is CASSLFHWAGGLGGELFF. The CDR3 nucleotides are TGTGCCAGCAGTTTATTTCATTGGGCAGGGGGACTTGGCGGGGAGCTGTTTTTT.

This sequence joins TRBV6-4 and TRBJ2-2, with D perhaps TRBD1 (6 bases). Germline lookup yields CDR1 MRHNA and CDR2 SNTAGT. The CDR3 length is 17 residues. V gave up 3 bases and J gave up 3 bases, with 17 bases separating them. CDR3 in DNA: TGTGCCAGCAGTGATACCCGGGACACCCCGGACACCGGGGAGCTGTTTTTT. This codes for CASSDTRDTPDTGELFF.

CDR3 protein: CASSTRTGVDYTF. CDR3 coding DNA: TGTGCCAGCAGCACGCGGACAGGGGTCGACTACACCTTC. The rearrangement uses TRBV7-9 and TRBJ1-2, with TRBD1 identical over 9 bases. The germline V gene has CDR1 SEHNR and CDR2 FQNEAQ (reference sequence). The CDR3 is 13 residues long. V shed 5 bases, J shed 10 bases, and the junction held 8 bases outside the gene matches.

The rearrangement links TRBV10-2 to TRBJ2-1; the match to TRBD2 covers 8 bases. Germline CDR1 reads WSHSY; CDR2 reads SAAADI. This CDR3 region has 15 residues. Trimming removed 5 bases from V and 0 bases from J; junction bases left unmatched: 3. CDR3 residues: CASSTSGGSYNEQFF. The CDR3 DNA reads TGCGCCAGCAGTACAAGCGGGGGCTCCTACAATGAGCAGTTCTTC.

This clone was seen ten or more times. The rearrangement links TRBV11-2 to TRBJ2-7, with a tentative D call TRBD2 (5 bases). This CDR3 has 13 amino acids. Trimming cost V 2 bases and J 11 bases, with 16 bases left between them. CDR1 SGHAT and CDR2 FQNNGV come from the germline V gene. CDR3 bases: TGTGCCAGCAGCTTAATAGTTTGGACTCGGAAGTACTTC. Protein sequence: CASSLIVWTRKYF.

This rearrangement joins TRBV7-3 to TRBJ1-1; D may be TRBD1 (5 bases). V lost 5 bases, J lost 6 bases, and 16 bases lay in between. Germline assignment: CDR1 SGHTA and CDR2 FQGTGA. This CDR3 is 14 amino acids long. The CDR3 reads CASSATGGKAEAFF. The CDR3 DNA sequence: TGTGCCAGCAGCGCCACCGGGGGAAAAGCTGAAGCTTTCTTT. The entire variable domain, with the rest obtained from reference TRBV7-3 and TRBJ1-1, is as follows: GAGVSQTPSNKVTEKGKYVELRCDPISGHTALYWYRQSLGQGPEFLIYFQGTGAADDSGLPNDRFFAVRPEGSVSTLKIQRTERGDSAVYLCASSATGGKAEAFFGQGTRLTVV.

J is TRBJ2-5 and V is TRBV11-2; D might be TRBD1 (7 bases). Gene TRBJ2-7 matches the end of the DNA better, so the J call may be wrong. The CDR3 contains 16 residues. Germline-derived CDR1 and CDR2 are SGHAT and FQNNGV. The CDR3 DNA reads as TGTGCCAGCAGCTTAGATAACGACAGGGACTGGTACGAGCAGTACTTC. Amino acid sequence: CASSLDNDRDWYEQYF.

This clone showed up just once. The V and J genes are TRBV21-1 and TRBJ1-6; TRBD1, the table's D call, was not compared with the DNA. TRBV21-1 is tagged as a pseudogene. The CDR3 spans 17 residues. In DNA, the CDR3 is TGTGCCACCAAGCAAAGAAAGGGGGCAGGGGTAAATTCACCCCTCCACTTT. It translates to CATKQRKGAGVNSPLHF.

This chain uses TRBV29-1 with TRBJ2-5; 7 nucleotides align to TRBD2. This CDR3 has 12 residues. The germline V gene encodes CDR1 SQVTM and CDR2 ANQGSEA. Losses at the gene ends were 4 bases for V and 4 bases for J; bases not matched to a gene: 3. CDR3: CSVAGGRETQYF. CDR3 nucleotides: TGCAGCGTTGCCGGGGGGAGAGAGACCCAGTACTTC.

The J gene is TRBJ2-5, the V gene TRBV7-9; the match to TRBD2 covers 7 bases. The V segment lost 5 bases and the J segment 5 bases; nucleotides outside the gene matches: 8. From germline, CDR1 is SEHNR and CDR2 FQNEAQ (reference sequence). CDR3 length: 14 residues. The CDR3 loop is CASSPGLVAETQYF. The CDR3 DNA is TGTGCCAGCAGCCCCGGACTAGTTGCGGAGACCCAGTACTTC.

The J gene is TRBJ1-6, the V gene TRBV15; unclear D gene. CDR1 and CDR2 from the germline V gene are LNHNV and YYDKDF (reference sequence). The germline V and J ends were trimmed by 0 bases and 7 bases, with 13 bases remaining between them. This CDR3 region has 16 residues. DNA for the CDR3: TGTGCCACCAGCAGAGATGCGGGAGTCGGGAATTCACCCCTCCACTTT. It encodes CATSRDAGVGNSPLHF.

The chain couples TRBV6-1 to TRBJ2-1; 7 positions agree with TRBD2. The J segment lost 4 bases and the V segment lost 3 bases, leaving 15 bases of the junction unmatched. The CDR3 is 18 amino acids. CDR1 and CDR2 from the germline V gene are MNHNS and SASEGT. The CDR3 DNA reads as TGTGCCAGCAGTGAGGGAGGGGTCGGACGAGGTTATTACAATGAGCAGTTCTTC. Translation: CASSEGGVGRGYYNEQFF.

J is TRBJ2-2 and V is TRBV7-2; D is possibly TRBD1 (6 bases). CDR1 SGHTA and CDR2 FQGNSA come from the germline V gene. Trimming took off 5 bases at V and 3 bases at J, with 13 bases between the two ends. This CDR3 has 15 residues. CDR3 in amino acids: CASSPRTAYTGELFF. The CDR3 nucleotides are TGTGCCAGCAGCCCACGGACAGCTTACACCGGGGAGCTGTTTTTT.

The CDR3 reads CASGEQGGSTDTQYF. The CDR3 bases are TGTGCCAGCGGGGAACAGGGAGGGAGCACAGATACGCAGTATTTT. The rearrangement uses TRBV6-4 and TRBJ2-3, with D perhaps matching TRBD2 (7 bases). The CDR3 runs 15 residues. Germline CDR1 reads MRHNA; CDR2 reads SNTAGT. V was trimmed by 8 bases and J by 0 bases, leaving 15 bases between them.